This T cell receptor beta chain was obtained from a study of early T cells in non-severe SARS-CoV-2 infection. Whole-study results and caveats: The study's VDJdb matching favored anti-spike CD8 responses and missed private and CD4 specificities.

At least ten counts were recorded for this clonotype. The target antigen is unknown. The CDR3 length is 14 residues. CDR1 SGHKS and CDR2 YYEKEE come from the germline V gene (reference sequence). V shed 6 bases, J shed 7 bases, and the junction held 10 bases outside the gene matches. TCRdb re-derived calls from the 5' RACE reads in MiXCR, one entry per CDR3 protein. The data contain 25,000 to 35,000 distinct CDR3 sequences, around 5.4% of them seen just once; the ten biggest clones take up about 7%. The rearrangement links TRBV5-5 to TRBJ1-2; 9 bases agree with TRBD1. The sequencing input was whole blood. The receptor was isolated from an adult who was a healthcare worker with PCR-confirmed SARS-CoV-2 infection or an uninfected control (not recorded which). Here the CDR3 reads CASMRGQGSIGYTF. For the CDR3, the DNA is TGTGCCAGCATGAGGGGACAGGGAAGCATTGGCTACACCTTC.